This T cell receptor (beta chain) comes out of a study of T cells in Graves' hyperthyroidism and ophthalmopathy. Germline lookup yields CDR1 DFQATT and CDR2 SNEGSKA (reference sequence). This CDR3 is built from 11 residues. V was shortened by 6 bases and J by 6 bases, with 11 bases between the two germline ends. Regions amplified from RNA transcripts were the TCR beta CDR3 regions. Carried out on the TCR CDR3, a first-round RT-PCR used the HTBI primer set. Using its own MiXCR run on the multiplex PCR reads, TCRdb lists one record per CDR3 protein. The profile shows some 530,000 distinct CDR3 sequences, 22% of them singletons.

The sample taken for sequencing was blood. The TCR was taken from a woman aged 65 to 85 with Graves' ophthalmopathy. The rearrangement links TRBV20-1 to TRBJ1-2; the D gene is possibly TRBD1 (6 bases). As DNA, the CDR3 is TGCAGTGCAGGGGGATTAAATGGCTACACCTTC. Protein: CSAGGLNGYTF.